Sequencing of this T cell receptor (beta chain) was carried out in a study of blood T cells in healthy people across ages. CDR1 MNHNY and CDR2 SVGAGI come from the germline V gene (reference sequence). The V end was cut by 7 bases, the J end by 2 bases, with 14 bases between. This CDR3 contains 14 residues. Study-wide results and limits: Investigators treated diversity estimates from one million T cells as underestimates.

Details on this clonotype: Its antigen is unidentified.

A sample-barcoded 5' primer and a J-beta primer mix were used in a second PCR of roughly 7 to 12 cycles. One entry per CDR3 protein results from TCRdb running MiXCR on the 5' RACE reads. The sample consists of over 750,000 distinct CDR3 sequences, around a quarter of them appearing once. The sample was also reused in another study, on T cells of mothers and their children.

This clonotype was obtained from a boy younger than 18 in good health. This chain links TRBV6-6 with TRBJ2-5; perhaps D is TRBD1 or TRBD2 (6 bases each). Sequenced: blood. The CDR3 DNA follows: TGTGCCAGCACCAAAGGGGGGTTTCAAGAGACCCAGTACTTC. Protein: CASTKGGFQETQYF.